The clone carrying this T cell receptor beta chain was counted only a few times. Its target is unknown. Primers included in the PCR were 60 Vbeta and 13 Jbeta primers. The assay was immunoSEQ multiplex PCR, and TCRdb's table has in-frame clones only and misses some. Of around 150,000 clones in the sample, roughly 80% were seen once. These data originate in a study of cytomegalovirus exposure and HLA in healthy donors. Study-wide results and caveats: Reports indicate that TCR beta sequences accurately predicted the HLA-A and HLA-B alleles of most subjects. In an earlier analysis, in about 530 donors, most V segments appeared productive either ~87% or ~30% of the time. Immune exposure information comprised only CMV serostatus.

There are 15 residues in the CDR3. Trimming took 3 bases from V and 7 from J; bases not matched to a gene: 7. In germline, CDR1 is KGHSH, CDR2 LQKENI. This TCR was recovered from a man in his fifties in good health and CMV-seropositive. V usage is TRBV18 and J usage is TRBJ2-1, with 9 bases lining up with TRBD2. The sample comprised PBMCs. In nucleotides, the CDR3 is TGTGCCAGCTCACCTCTAGCGGGGAGTGAAAATGAGCAGTTCTTC. It codes for CASSPLAGSENEQFF.